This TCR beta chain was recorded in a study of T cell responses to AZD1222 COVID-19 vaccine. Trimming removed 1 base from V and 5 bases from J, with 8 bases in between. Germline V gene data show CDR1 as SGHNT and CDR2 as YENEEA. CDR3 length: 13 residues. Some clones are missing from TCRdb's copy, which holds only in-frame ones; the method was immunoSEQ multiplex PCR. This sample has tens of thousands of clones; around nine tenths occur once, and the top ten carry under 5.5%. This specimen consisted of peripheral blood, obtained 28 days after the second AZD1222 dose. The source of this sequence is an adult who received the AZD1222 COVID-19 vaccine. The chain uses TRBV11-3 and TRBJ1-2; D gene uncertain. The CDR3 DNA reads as TGTGCCAGCAGCTTAGTAGGAGGGTATGGCTACACCTTC. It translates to CASSLVGGYGYTF.